One and the same sample provided the 5 T cell receptor beta chains below, sequenced in a study of Ad26.COV2.S vaccination and SARS-CoV-2 variants. The treatment denotes: roughly 19 received Ad26.COV2.S at low or high dose, single or two shots; 5 received placebo; per-sample allocation not given. Day 63 after the first injection of vaccine or placebo was the sampling time. Clones were read by immunoSEQ multiplex PCR, and TCRdb kept only the in-frame ones, dropping some. The table has 440,000 or so clones, roughly 91% seen once; the top ten hold less than 5.5%. Sequences were derived from peripheral blood, sampled in a trial of Ad26.COV2.S vaccine versus placebo. The receptors originated from a person between 18 and 65 years old who received the Ad26.COV2.S COVID-19 vaccine or a placebo.

The chain recombines TRBV5-1 with TRBJ2-5, with TRBD1 as a possible D gene (6 bases). V was cut by 4 bases and J by 3 bases, with 10 bases left in between. The CDR3 covers 13 residues. Germline loops: CDR1 SGHRS, CDR2 YFSETQ. The CDR3 sequence is CASSTDSKETQYF. The CDR3 region has the DNA TGCGCCAGCAGCACGGACAGTAAAGAGACCCAGTACTTC.

This chain links TRBV11-2 with TRBJ2-1; D unclear. The germline CDR1 and CDR2 sequences are SGHAT and FQNNGV. The CDR3 is made up of 13 amino acids. Trimming cost V 0 bases and J 6 bases, with 6 bases left between them. The CDR3 DNA sequence: TGTGCCAGCAGCTTAGAGCGGATCAATGAGCAGTTCTTC. Translating gives CASSLERINEQFF.

This clone was seen only a few times. This chain links TRBV4-3 with TRBJ2-4, with 9 bases aligning to TRBD2. Germline CDR1 is LGHNA and CDR2 is YSLEER. V lost 3 bases and J lost 6; bases outside the gene matches: 6. The CDR3 sequence is 15 residues long. For the CDR3, the DNA is TGCGCCAGCAGCCACGGGACTAGCCCGCGAAACATTCAGTACTTC. Protein sequence: CASSHGTSPRNIQYF.

V usage is TRBV18 and J usage is TRBJ2-1; no firm D call. V was trimmed by 3 bases and J by 6 bases, leaving 6 bases between them. Germline CDR1 reads KGHSH; CDR2 reads LQKENI. The CDR3 totals 12 residues. The CDR3 DNA reads TGTGCCAGCTCACCGATGGGCAATGAGCAGTTCTTC. This codes for CASSPMGNEQFF.

This chain joins TRBV11-3 and TRBJ2-5, with TRBD1 matching over 11 bases. V shed 5 bases, J shed 5 bases, and the junction held 7 bases outside the gene matches. Germline CDR1 is SGHNT and CDR2 is YENEEA. This CDR3 comprises 15 residues. The CDR3 region is CASSPGTGGLETQYF. In DNA, the CDR3 is TGTGCCAGCAGCCCCGGGACAGGGGGTCTGGAGACCCAGTACTTC.